This TCR beta chain was retrieved from a study of T cells in tuberculosis. Overall study results and limits: Smaller distances to GMM-specific TCRs suggested their expansion in active tuberculosis. Classification accuracy was approximately 85% (AUROC 0.7 to 0.95) with the GMM-specific repertoire. The TCR-beta difference was not significant; alpha differences partly reflected length.

Points on this clone: Its cognate antigen is unknown.

Sequenced by immunoSEQ multiplex PCR; TCRdb stores in-frame clones only, minus some. The sample includes about 25,000 clones, 85% to 95% seen only once; the top ten take 15% to 20%. Between the trimmed V and J ends, which lost 5 bases and 13 bases, there was a span of 14 bases. The V gene's germline CDR1 is MDHEN and CDR2 SYDVKM. The CDR3 contains 12 residues. V usage is TRBV28 and J usage is TRBJ1-4, with D perhaps matching TRBD1 (6 bases). This clonotype was sampled from a donor aged 10-29 years with latent tuberculosis or without tuberculosis infection. Some clones in this sample may be carry-over from other donors' samples. Sequenced: PBMCs. CDR3 sequence reads: CASSLIGQSLFF. In nucleotides, the CDR3 is TGTGCCAGCAGTCTAATAGGACAGTCACTGTTTTTT.